This record looks at one T cell receptor (beta chain) sequence and its context. Per the original data handling: Nucleated cell counts were estimated from reference gene primer amplification. The table came from immunoSEQ multiplex PCR; TCRdb's copy has only in-frame clones and leaves some out. The DNA gave D and trimming, while V, J and clone size come from that table. The table shows about 71,000 clones, with around 84% occurring only once. The record originates from a study of blood T cell repertoires in COVID-19. Overall study: Spain, Italy and the United States supplied samples that represented acute and convalescent COVID-19. Nucleic acid was either cDNA or gDNA, and it came from T cells, B-cell-depleted T cells, or PBMCs.

CDR1 SGHRS and CDR2 YFSETQ come from the germline V gene. This CDR3 is built from 15 residues. J gave up 6 bases and V 3 bases, and 8 bases lay outside the gene matches. The sample consisted of peripheral blood. The chain recombines TRBV5-1 with TRBJ2-1; TRBD2 matches at 8 bases. This clonotype was sampled from a man aged 50 or older with active COVID-19. CDR3 amino acids: CASSSLAGGGNEQFF. CDR3 DNA: TGCGCCAGCAGCTCCCTAGCGGGCGGGGGCAATGAGCAGTTCTTC.